The clone carrying this T cell receptor (beta chain) has just a few counts. The sample is drawn from a study of OX40 agonist ivuxolimab in advanced cancers. The table came from immunoSEQ multiplex PCR; TCRdb's copy has only in-frame clones and leaves some out. The table shows approximately 66,000 clones, with approximately 86% occurring only once. Germline V lookup: CDR1 SNHLY, CDR2 FYNNEI. Trimming pared 6 bases from V and 5 bases from J, leaving 11 bases between. This CDR3 spans 13 amino acids. The clonotype comes from an adult with an advanced solid tumor such as melanoma, head and neck, liver or kidney cancer. The gene calls are TRBV2 and TRBJ1-5; a possible D gene is TRBD1 (5 bases). The sequencing here drew on CD4+ or CD8+ T cells sorted from blood, taken in a trial of the OX40 agonist ivuxolimab. The CDR3 bases are TGTGCCAGCAGGGGAGGGGATTATCAGCCCCAGCATTTT. Encoded protein: CASRGGDYQPQHF.